The 12 T cell receptor beta chains below were found in one sample sequenced in a study of blood T cell repertoires in COVID-19. TCRdb's copy holds only in-frame clones and misses some; the assay was immunoSEQ multiplex PCR. The sample lists 200,000 or so clones; approximately 85% were seen once. The sequenced material came from peripheral blood. These receptors came from a man aged 60 to 75 with acute or convalescent COVID-19.

The gene calls are TRBV9 and TRBJ2-2; TRBD1 agrees at 9 bases. CDR1 is SGDLS, CDR2 YYNGEE, per germline. Trimming removed 3 bases from V and 7 bases from J; junction bases left unmatched: 4. The CDR3 contains 14 residues. The CDR3 here is CASSENRGLGELFF. The CDR3 region has the DNA TGTGCCAGCAGCGAAAACAGGGGGCTCGGGGAGCTGTTTTTT.

The chain carries TRBV9 and TRBJ2-2, with D possibly being TRBD2 (6 bases). This CDR3 is 15 amino acids long. Per germline, CDR1 SGDLS and CDR2 YYNGEE. V lost 1 base and J lost 5, with 12 bases in between. In nucleotides, the CDR3 is TGTGCCAGCAGCGTAATGGAGGCGGGGACCGGGGAGCTGTTTTTT. This codes for CASSVMEAGTGELFF.

The chain has TRBV7-2 and TRBJ2-1; a weak D match, TRBD2 (6 bases). CDR3 length: 12 amino acids. CDR1 SGHTA and CDR2 FQGNSA come from the germline V gene. V dropped 5 bases and J dropped 5 bases, with 7 bases sitting between them. The DNA of the CDR3 is TGTGCCAGCAGCCGGGAGCACAATGAGCAGTTCTTC. This encodes CASSREHNEQFF.

The genes are TRBV3-1 (or the pseudogene TRBV3-2) and TRBJ1-5; D not resolved. The CDR3 has 14 amino acids. Between the trimmed V and J ends, which lost 4 bases and 0 bases, there was a span of 7 bases. Germline V lookup: CDR1 LGHDT, CDR2 YNNKEL (reference sequence). CDR3 sequence (DNA): TGTGCCAGCAGCCCCGACACTAGCAATCAGCCCCAGCATTTT. Residues: CASSPDTSNQPQHF.

This chain links TRBV6-1 with TRBJ1-6; possible D gene TRBD1, 6 bases. The CDR3 is made up of 17 amino acids. The germline V gene has CDR1 MNHNS and CDR2 SASEGT. V gave up 4 bases and J gave up 3 bases, with 16 bases separating them. CDR3 in amino acids: CASSVIIETGYNSPLHF. CDR3 nucleotides: TGTGCCAGCAGTGTTATTATTGAGACAGGCTATAATTCACCCCTCCACTTT.

The CDR3 sequence is CASGERGLAGPGELFF. For the CDR3, the DNA is TGTGCCAGCGGAGAGAGGGGACTAGCGGGACCGGGGGAGCTGTTTTTT. The chain uses TRBV28 and TRBJ2-2; TRBD2 aligns across 13 bases. This CDR3 has 16 residues. V gave up 8 bases and J gave up 8 bases; unmatched junction bases: 11. Germline lookup yields CDR1 MDHEN and CDR2 SYDVKM.

The rearrangement links TRBV28 to TRBJ1-2, with D uncertain. Germline V gene lookup returns CDR1 MDHEN and CDR2 SYDVKM. The CDR3 has 14 residues. With 2 bases removed from V and 8 bases from J, the gap between germline ends came to 15 bases. DNA of the CDR3: TGTGCCAGCAGTTTAGAGGGTTGGTTAGACGGCTACACCTTC. It is translated as CASSLEGWLDGYTF.

The chain is built from TRBV7-2 and TRBJ2-1, with 7 bases lining up with TRBD2. The CDR3 runs to 15 residues. Germline V CDR1 and CDR2: SGHTA, FQGNSA. Trimming at V came to 2 bases and at J to 8 bases, leaving 9 bases not matched to a gene. CDR3 nucleotide sequence: TGTGCCAGCAGCTTAAGCGCGGGAGTGGGCGATGAGCAGTTCTTC. Residues: CASSLSAGVGDEQFF.

This clone was detected only a few times. The rearrangement joins TRBV28 to TRBJ1-5, with 7 bases identical to TRBD1. The CDR3 loop spans 13 amino acids. J was trimmed by 7 bases and V by 8 bases; bases with no gene match: 8. The germline V gene has CDR1 MDHEN and CDR2 SYDVKM. CDR3 DNA: TGTGCCAGCGAAAGGGGGCGAGGACAGCCCCAGCATTTT. Translated, it gives CASERGRGQPQHF.

V gene TRBV28 combines with J gene TRBJ2-4; TRBD2 matches at 8 bases. The germline gives CDR1 MDHEN, CDR2 SYDVKM. V shed 7 bases, J shed 0 bases, and the junction held 11 bases outside the gene matches. The CDR3 loop spans 17 amino acids. CDR3 sequence: CASTARAGGLAKNIQYF. CDR3 bases: TGTGCCAGCACCGCTCGTGCGGGAGGCCTAGCCAAAAACATTCAGTACTTC.

The chain couples TRBV7-9 to TRBJ1-5, with 9 bases identical to TRBD1. The CDR3 totals 15 residues. V shed 4 bases and J 6 bases; nucleotides not matched to a gene: 7. Germline CDR1 SEHNR, CDR2 FQNEAQ (reference sequence). CDR3 in amino acids: CASSSGTGPRQPQHF. CDR3 sequence (DNA): TGTGCCAGCAGCTCAGGGACAGGGCCCCGTCAGCCCCAGCATTTT.

The chain joins TRBV2 to TRBJ1-1; D is undetermined. CDR3 length: 14 amino acids. CDR1 and CDR2 (germline): SNHLY, FYNNEI. Trimming removed 8 bases from V and 1 base from J, with 14 bases in between. The CDR3 spells CASSQSRSNTEAFF. In DNA, the CDR3 is TGTGCCAGCTCTCAGTCTAGGTCGAACACTGAAGCTTTCTTT.